Below, 7 T cell receptor beta chains from the same sample are listed, as sequenced in a study of T cell repertoires in cytomegalovirus infection. TCRdb reprocessed the reads with MiXCR, giving one entry per CDR3 protein. The data contain roughly 630,000 distinct CDR3 sequences, approximately 24% of them seen just once; the ten biggest clones take up 6.5% to 10%. Source material: CD8+ T cells from PBMCs. These receptors originate from a human donor in good health (CMV status not recorded). Some clones in this sample may be carry-over from other donors' samples.

This clonotype has only a few counts. The chain couples TRBV29-1 to TRBJ1-2; D gene ambiguous. V was clipped by 6 bases and J by 8 bases, with 19 bases between them. Germline CDR1 SQVTM, CDR2 ANQGSEA. The CDR3 runs 13 residues. The CDR3 loop reads CSVAGRMGYGYTF. CDR3 nucleotide sequence: TGCAGCGTGGCAGGCAGGATGGGGTACGGCTACACCTTC.

V usage is TRBV29-1 and J usage is TRBJ2-3; possibly TRBD1 for D (6 bases). Between the trimmed V and J ends, which lost 7 bases and 3 bases, there was a span of 11 bases. CDR3 length equals 12 residues. The germline CDR1 and CDR2 sequences are SQVTM and ANQGSEA. The CDR3 reads CSAPGQTDTQYF. As DNA, the CDR3 is TGCAGCGCCCCCGGACAGACAGATACGCAGTATTTT.

There are a few counts of this clonotype. This chain connects TRBV6-1 to TRBJ2-3; the D is unclear. Per germline, CDR1 MNHNS and CDR2 SASEGT. The CDR3 extends over 13 amino acids. V lost 7 bases and J 0 bases, leaving 8 bases between the germline ends. CDR3 in DNA: TGTGCCAGCATACTACAGAGCACAGATACGCAGTATTTT. It codes for CASILQSTDTQYF.

This clonotype has ten or more counts. The rearrangement links TRBV28 to TRBJ2-1, with 8 bases aligning to TRBD2. Trimming took 6 bases from V and 2 from J; bases not matched to a gene: 9. The CDR3 runs 16 residues. Germline V gives CDR1 MDHEN, CDR2 SYDVKM. CDR3 DNA: TGTGCCAGCAGCTCCTCTGGGCGGGGGGCCTACAATGAGCAGTTCTTC. Protein: CASSSSGRGAYNEQFF.

The sample holds a few counts of this clonotype. The chain has TRBV14 and TRBJ1-1; tentative D call: TRBD1 (5 bases). Trimming cost V 4 bases and J 5 bases, with 11 bases left between them. CDR3 length equals 13 residues. Per the germline V gene, CDR1 is SGHDN and CDR2 is FVKESK. The CDR3 loop is CASSPAGWTEAFF. In DNA form, the CDR3 reads TGTGCCAGCAGCCCGGCAGGGTGGACTGAAGCTTTCTTT.

V gene TRBV28 combines with J gene TRBJ2-1, with unresolved D. Trimming cost V 4 bases and J 3 bases, with 13 bases left between them. This CDR3 is built from 15 residues. Germline V gene lookup returns CDR1 MDHEN and CDR2 SYDVKM. The CDR3 here is CASSSETQNYNEQFF. Here the CDR3 DNA reads TGTGCCAGCAGTTCCGAAACTCAGAACTACAATGAGCAGTTCTTC.

This clonotype was found many times. The chain links TRBV7-8 to TRBJ1-1; 8 bases match TRBD1. The junction had 6 bases not matched to a gene; V was cut back by 5 bases and J by 1 base. Germline V CDR1 and CDR2: SGHVS, FQNEAQ. The CDR3 runs to 15 residues. The CDR3 is CASSPWTGTNTEAFF. As DNA, the CDR3 is TGTGCCAGCAGCCCGTGGACAGGGACGAACACTGAAGCTTTCTTT.